This T cell receptor beta chain is drawn from a study of T cell repertoires in MIS-A myocarditis (dated by TCRdb to 2022 to 2024). Amplification of TCRbeta CDR3 regions relied on the immunoSEQ bias-controlled multiplex PCR, followed by high-throughput sequencing. Processing in the source paper ran as follows. The immunoSEQ vendor pipeline collapsed and filtered the CDR3 sequences so that the abundance and frequency of each unique TCRbeta CDR3 could be quantified. CD-HIT clustered dominant CDR3 amino acid sequences with SARS-CoV-2-specific ImmuneCODE TCRbeta sequences at a 90% global sequence identity threshold. A clone was classed as hyperexpanded at a frequency of 0.1 to 1 and as large at a frequency of 0.01 to 0.1. CDR3 amino acid sequences and V and J gene assignments of dominant clones were confirmed with MiXCR. The R stringdist package was used to compute Levenshtein distances between the patient clonotypes and the ImmuneCODE hits. The immuneACCESS repertoire file appears here via TCRdb, limited to in-frame rearrangements. These files lack a portion of the clones; in checked studies, under half of the deficit traces to unresolved V genes, and the cause of the others is not known. V, J and clone size are taken as reported in that table, and D and trimming were inferred from the DNA itself. The sample table shows 11,000 or so clones, and around 83% are seen once. The ten largest account for about 30% of the sample.

The QIAamp DNA FFPE kit was used to extract genomic DNA from formalin-fixed paraffin-embedded autopsy tissue. About this clone itself: Its antigen is currently not known. The sample holds no much larger clone one base away, and base qualities are not on file.

This TCR was sampled from a man younger than 30 with fulminant myocarditis from multisystem inflammatory syndrome in adults (MIS-A) after COVID-19. What was sequenced was right ventricle heart tissue obtained at autopsy. The intended sense of this specimen's cell subset or site label: cardiac tissue sample (left or right ventricle, interventricular septum, or pericardium).

The CDR3 in this case is CASSQVLIAGQRGDEQFF. The nucleotide sequence is TGCGCCAGCAGCCAAGTACTGATAGCGGGACAGCGTGGCGATGAGCAGTTCTTC. The sequence links TRBV4-1 to TRBJ2-1; the best D guess is TRBD2, with 8 bases matching. CDR1 and CDR2, per the germline V gene, are MGHRA and YSYEKL. Including cysteine and phenylalanine, the CDR3 has 18 amino acids. Just the 54-base CDR3 DNA is kept, in frame starting at base 1. V is reduced by 1 base and J by 8 bases, leaving a spacing of 24 bases between them.